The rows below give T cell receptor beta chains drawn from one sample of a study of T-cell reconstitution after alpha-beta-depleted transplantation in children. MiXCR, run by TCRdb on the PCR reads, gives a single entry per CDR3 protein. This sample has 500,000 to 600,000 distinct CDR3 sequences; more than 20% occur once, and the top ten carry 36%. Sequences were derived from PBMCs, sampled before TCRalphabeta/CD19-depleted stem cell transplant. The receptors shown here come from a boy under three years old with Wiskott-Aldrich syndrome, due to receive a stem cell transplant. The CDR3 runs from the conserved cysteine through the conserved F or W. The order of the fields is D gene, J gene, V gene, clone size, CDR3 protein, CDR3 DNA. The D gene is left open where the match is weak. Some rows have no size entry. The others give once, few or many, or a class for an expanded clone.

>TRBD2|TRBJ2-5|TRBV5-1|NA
CASSPWTSGSFGETQYF
TGCGCCAGCAGCCCGTGGACTAGCGGGAGCTTTGGGGAGACCCAGTACTTC
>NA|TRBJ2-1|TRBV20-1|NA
CSAGGSISYNEQFF
TGCAGTGCTGGGGGGTCCATCTCCTACAATGAGCAGTTCTTC
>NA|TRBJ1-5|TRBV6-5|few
CASSYTGGAQHF
TGTGCCAGCAGTTATACCGGGGGCGCCCAGCATTTT
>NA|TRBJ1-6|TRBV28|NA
CASRRGLRWNSPLHF
TGTGCCAGCAGACGGGGGCTACGATGGAATTCACCCCTCCACTTT
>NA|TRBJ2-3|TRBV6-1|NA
CASSQSGTTDTQYF
TGTGCCAGCAGCCAATCCGGGACCACAGATACGCAGTATTTT
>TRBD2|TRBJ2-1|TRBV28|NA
CASSPSLLAGGYTHNEQFF
TGTGCCAGCAGCCCGTCTCTGTTAGCGGGTGGTTACACCCACAATGAGCAGTTCTTC
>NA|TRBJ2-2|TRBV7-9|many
CASSFLGNTGELFF
TGTGCCAGCAGCTTTCTCGGGAACACCGGGGAGCTGTTTTTT
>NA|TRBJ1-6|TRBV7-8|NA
CASSLTWTAINSPLHF
TGTGCCAGCAGTCTTACCTGGACAGCGATAAATTCACCCCTCCACTTT
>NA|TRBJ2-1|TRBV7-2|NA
CASSSQRAYNEQFF
TGTGCCAGCAGCTCCCAGCGGGCATACAATGAGCAGTTCTTC
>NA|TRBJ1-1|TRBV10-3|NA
CAISETGPRGEAFF
TGTGCCATCAGTGAGACAGGCCCACGGGGTGAAGCTTTCTTT
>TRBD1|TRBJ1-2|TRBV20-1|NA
CSAPQGAAHYGYTF
TGCAGTGCCCCCCAGGGGGCAGCTCACTATGGCTACACCTTC
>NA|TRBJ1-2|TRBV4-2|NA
CASSQASGKAGGYTF
TGTGCCAGCAGCCAAGCTTCGGGGAAGGCAGGTGGCTACACCTTC
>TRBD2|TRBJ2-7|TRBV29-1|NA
CSVGAGGDEQYF
TGCAGCGTTGGAGCGGGAGGCGACGAGCAGTACTTC
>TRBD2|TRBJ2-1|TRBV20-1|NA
CSAKLAGKGSYNEQFF
TGCAGTGCTAAATTAGCGGGAAAAGGATCCTACAATGAGCAGTTCTTC
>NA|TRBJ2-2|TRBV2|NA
CASTRIGAGSNTGELFF
TGTGCCAGCACCAGAATCGGGGCGGGGTCCAACACCGGGGAGCTGTTTTTT
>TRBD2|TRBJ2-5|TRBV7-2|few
CASSFGTSIQETQYF
TGTGCCAGCAGCTTCGGGACTAGTATCCAAGAGACCCAGTACTTC
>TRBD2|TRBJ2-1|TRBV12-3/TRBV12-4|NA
CASSPLRLAGGFYNEQFF
TGTGCCAGCAGCCCACTCCGACTAGCGGGAGGTTTCTACAATGAGCAGTTCTTC
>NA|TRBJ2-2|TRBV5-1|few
CASSPPLAGGLTGELFF
TGCGCCAGCAGCCCACCCTTAGCCGGAGGACTCACCGGGGAGCTGTTTTTT
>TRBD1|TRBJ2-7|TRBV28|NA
CASTSPGTERFAYEQYF
TGTGCCAGCACCTCTCCCGGGACAGAGCGCTTTGCCTACGAGCAGTACTTC
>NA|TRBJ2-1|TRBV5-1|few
CASSPEAVTYNEQFF
TGCGCCAGCAGCCCCGAGGCGGTCACGTACAATGAGCAGTTCTTC
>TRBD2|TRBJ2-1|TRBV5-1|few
CASSLTFWTSLAGYNEQFF
TGCGCCAGCAGCTTGACTTTTTGGACGTCTCTAGCGGGATACAATGAGCAGTTCTTC
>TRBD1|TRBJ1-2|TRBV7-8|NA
CASSLVLGQGFGYTF
TGTGCCAGCAGCTTAGTGCTCGGACAGGGATTTGGCTACACCTTC
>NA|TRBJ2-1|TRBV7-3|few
CASSPLGGQYNEQFF
TGTGCCAGCAGCCCACTAGGGGGGCAGTACAATGAGCAGTTCTTC
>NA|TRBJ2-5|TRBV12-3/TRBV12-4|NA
CASSLKGSVGETQYF
TGTGCCAGCAGTTTAAAGGGGTCAGTAGGAGAGACCCAGTACTTC
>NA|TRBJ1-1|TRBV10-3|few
CAISESSGAGGTEAFF
TGTGCCATCAGTGAGTCGTCAGGGGCTGGGGGCACTGAAGCTTTCTTT
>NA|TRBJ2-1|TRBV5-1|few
CASGRVYNEQFF
TGCGCCAGCGGGCGGGTCTACAATGAGCAGTTCTTC
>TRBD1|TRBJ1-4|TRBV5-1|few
CASKGQEEEKLFF
TGCGCCAGCAAGGGACAGGAGGAGGAAAAACTGTTTTTT
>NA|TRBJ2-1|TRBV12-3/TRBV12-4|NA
CASILGDGLYNEQFF
TGTGCCAGCATCTTGGGGGATGGACTATACAATGAGCAGTTCTTC
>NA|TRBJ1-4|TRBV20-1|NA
CSASGVNEKLFF
TGCAGTGCTAGCGGGGTGAATGAAAAACTGTTTTTT
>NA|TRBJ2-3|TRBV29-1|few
CSVVLKGLTQYF
TGCAGCGTTGTCCTCAAGGGCTTAACGCAGTATTTT
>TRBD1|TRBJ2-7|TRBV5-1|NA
CASSFPDRASEQYF
TGCGCCAGCAGTTTTCCCGACAGGGCGTCCGAGCAGTACTTC
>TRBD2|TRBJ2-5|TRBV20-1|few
CSASSAAGFGETQYF
TGCAGTGCTTCTTCTGCAGCGGGATTTGGAGAGACCCAGTACTTC
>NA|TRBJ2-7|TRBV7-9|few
CASSPYGGEGDEQYF
TGTGCCAGCAGCCCCTACGGAGGGGAAGGGGACGAGCAGTACTTC
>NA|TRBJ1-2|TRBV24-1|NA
CATSDGREGYTF
TGTGCCACCAGTGACGGCAGAGAGGGCTACACCTTC
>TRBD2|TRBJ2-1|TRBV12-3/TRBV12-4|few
CASSFLAGHYNEQFF
TGTGCCAGCAGTTTCTTAGCGGGACACTACAATGAGCAGTTCTTC
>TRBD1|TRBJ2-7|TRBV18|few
CASSPTGTDYEQYF
TGTGCCAGCTCACCAACCGGGACAGACTACGAGCAGTACTTC
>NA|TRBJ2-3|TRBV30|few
CAWSVSPRPTDTQYF
TGTGCCTGGAGTGTTAGTCCCCGGCCCACAGATACGCAGTATTTT
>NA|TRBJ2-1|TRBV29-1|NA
CSVGFWQKSYNEQFF
TGCAGCGTTGGTTTTTGGCAGAAGTCCTACAATGAGCAGTTCTTC
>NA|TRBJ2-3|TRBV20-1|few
CSASEVADTQYF
TGCAGTGCTAGTGAGGTCGCAGATACGCAGTATTTT
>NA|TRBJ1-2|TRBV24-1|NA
CATSDSYRRGYTF
TGTGCCACCAGTGATTCCTATCGACGGGGCTACACCTTC
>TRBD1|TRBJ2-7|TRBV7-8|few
CASSRTGQGVDYEQYF
TGTGCCAGCAGCCGGACGGGACAGGGGGTGGACTACGAGCAGTACTTC
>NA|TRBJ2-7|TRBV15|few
CATASQAAYEQYF
TGTGCCACCGCCTCCCAGGCGGCCTACGAGCAGTACTTC
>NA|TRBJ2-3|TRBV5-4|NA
CASSLGETGTDTQYF
TGTGCCAGCAGCTTGGGGGAGACTGGCACAGATACGCAGTATTTT
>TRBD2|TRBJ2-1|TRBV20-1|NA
CSASLVGRLYNEQFF
TGCAGTGCTAGTCTTGTCGGGAGGTTATACAATGAGCAGTTCTTC
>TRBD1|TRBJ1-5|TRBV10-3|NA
CAISPDRGSNQPQHF
TGTGCCATCAGTCCCGACAGGGGAAGCAATCAGCCCCAGCATTTT
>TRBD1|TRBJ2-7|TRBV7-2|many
CASSLRDRDYEQYF
TGTGCCAGCAGCTTACGGGACAGGGACTACGAGCAGTACTTC
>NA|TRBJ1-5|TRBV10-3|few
CAISDLVSNQPQHF
TGTGCCATCAGTGATCTGGTTAGCAATCAGCCCCAGCATTTT